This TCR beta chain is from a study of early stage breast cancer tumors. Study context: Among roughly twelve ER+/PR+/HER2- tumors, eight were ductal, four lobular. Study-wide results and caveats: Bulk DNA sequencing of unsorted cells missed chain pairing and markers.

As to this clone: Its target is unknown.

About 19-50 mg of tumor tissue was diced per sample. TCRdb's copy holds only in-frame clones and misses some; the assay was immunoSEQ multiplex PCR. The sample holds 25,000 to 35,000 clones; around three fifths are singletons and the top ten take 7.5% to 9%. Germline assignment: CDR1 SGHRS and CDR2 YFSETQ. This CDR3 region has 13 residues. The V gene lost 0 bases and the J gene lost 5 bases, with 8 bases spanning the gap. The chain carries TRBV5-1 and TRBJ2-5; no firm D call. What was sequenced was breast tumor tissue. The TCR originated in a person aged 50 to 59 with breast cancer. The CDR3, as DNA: TGCGCCAGCAGCTTGGCCGAGTTTGAGACCCAGTACTTC. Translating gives CASSLAEFETQYF.